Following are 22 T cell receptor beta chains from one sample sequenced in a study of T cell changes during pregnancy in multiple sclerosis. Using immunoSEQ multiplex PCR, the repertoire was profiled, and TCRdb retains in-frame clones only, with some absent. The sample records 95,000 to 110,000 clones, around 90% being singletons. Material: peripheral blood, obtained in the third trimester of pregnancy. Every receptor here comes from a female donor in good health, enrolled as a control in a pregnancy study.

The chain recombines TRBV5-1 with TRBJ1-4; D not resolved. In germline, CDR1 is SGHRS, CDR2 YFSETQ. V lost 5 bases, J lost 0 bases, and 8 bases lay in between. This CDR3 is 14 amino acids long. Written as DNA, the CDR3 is TGCGCCAGCAGGTTAGATGCAACTAATGAAAAACTGTTTTTT. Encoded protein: CASRLDATNEKLFF.

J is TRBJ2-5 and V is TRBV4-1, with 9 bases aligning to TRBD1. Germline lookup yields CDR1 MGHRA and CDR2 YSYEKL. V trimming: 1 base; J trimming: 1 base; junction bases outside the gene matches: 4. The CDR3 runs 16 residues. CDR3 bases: TGCGCCAGCAGCCAAGGGGGGACAGGGACCCAAGAGACCCAGTACTTC. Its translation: CASSQGGTGTQETQYF.

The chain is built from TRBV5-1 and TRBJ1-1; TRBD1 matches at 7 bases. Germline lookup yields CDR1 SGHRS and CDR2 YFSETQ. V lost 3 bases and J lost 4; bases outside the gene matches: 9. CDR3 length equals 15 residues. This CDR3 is CASSSRQGLGTEAFF. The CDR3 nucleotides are TGCGCCAGCAGCTCCAGACAGGGATTGGGCACTGAAGCTTTCTTT.

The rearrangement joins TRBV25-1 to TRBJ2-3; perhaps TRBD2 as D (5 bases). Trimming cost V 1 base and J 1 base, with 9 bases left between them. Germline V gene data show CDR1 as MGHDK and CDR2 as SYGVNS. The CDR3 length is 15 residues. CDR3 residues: CASSEWRGRTDTQYF. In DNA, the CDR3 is TGTGCCAGCAGTGAATGGAGAGGGCGCACAGATACGCAGTATTTT. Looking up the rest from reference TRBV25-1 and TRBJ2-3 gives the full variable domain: EADIYQTPRYLVIGTGKKITLECSQTMGHDKMYWYQQDPGMELHLIHYSYGVNSTEKGDLSSESTVSRIRTEHFPLTLESARPSHTSQYLCASSEWRGRTDTQYFGPGTRLTVL.

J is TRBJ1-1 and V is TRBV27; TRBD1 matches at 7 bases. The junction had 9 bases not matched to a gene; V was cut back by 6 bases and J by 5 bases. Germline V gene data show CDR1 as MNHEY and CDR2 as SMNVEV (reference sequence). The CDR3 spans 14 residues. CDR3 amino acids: CASSVTGVGTEAFF. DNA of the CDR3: TGTGCCAGCAGCGTAACAGGGGTTGGGACTGAAGCTTTCTTT.

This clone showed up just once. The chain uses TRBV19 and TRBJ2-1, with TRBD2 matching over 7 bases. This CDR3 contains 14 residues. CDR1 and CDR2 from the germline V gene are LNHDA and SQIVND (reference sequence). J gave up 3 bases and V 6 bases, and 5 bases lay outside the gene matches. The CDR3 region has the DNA TGTGCCAGTAGCTCCGGGACTAACTACAATGAGCAGTTCTTC. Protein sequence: CASSSGTNYNEQFF.

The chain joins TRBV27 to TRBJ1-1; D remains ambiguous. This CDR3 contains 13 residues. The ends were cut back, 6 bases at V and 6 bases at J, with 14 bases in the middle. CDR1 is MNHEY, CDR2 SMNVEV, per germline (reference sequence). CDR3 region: CASSQVSSSEAFF. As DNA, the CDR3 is TGTGCCAGCAGCCAGGTCTCCTCCTCTGAAGCTTTCTTT.

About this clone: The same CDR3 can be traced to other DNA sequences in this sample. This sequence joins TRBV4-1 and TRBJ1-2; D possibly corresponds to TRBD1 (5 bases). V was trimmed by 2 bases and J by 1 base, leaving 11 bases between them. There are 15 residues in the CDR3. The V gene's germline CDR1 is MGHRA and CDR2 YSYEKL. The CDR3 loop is CASSQPSGNNYGYTF. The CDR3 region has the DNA TGCGCCAGCAGCCAACCTTCAGGGAATAACTATGGCTACACCTTC.

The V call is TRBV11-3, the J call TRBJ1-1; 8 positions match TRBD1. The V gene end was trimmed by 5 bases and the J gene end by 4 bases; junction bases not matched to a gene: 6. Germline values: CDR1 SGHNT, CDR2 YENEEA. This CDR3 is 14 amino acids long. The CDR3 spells CASSRTGGPTEAFF. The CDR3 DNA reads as TGTGCCAGCAGCCGCACAGGGGGACCCACTGAAGCTTTCTTT.

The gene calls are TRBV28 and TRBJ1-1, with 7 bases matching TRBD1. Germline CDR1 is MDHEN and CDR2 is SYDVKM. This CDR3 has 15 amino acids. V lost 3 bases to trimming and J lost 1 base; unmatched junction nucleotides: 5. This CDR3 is CASSLPQGTNTEAFF. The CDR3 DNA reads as TGTGCCAGCAGTTTGCCACAGGGGACGAACACTGAAGCTTTCTTT. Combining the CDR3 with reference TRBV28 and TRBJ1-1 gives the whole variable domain DVKVTQSSRYLVKRTGEKVFLECVQDMDHENMFWYRQDPGLGLRLIYFSYDVKMKEKGDIPEGYSVSREKKERFSLILESASTNQTSMYLCASSLPQGTNTEAFFGQGTRLTVV.

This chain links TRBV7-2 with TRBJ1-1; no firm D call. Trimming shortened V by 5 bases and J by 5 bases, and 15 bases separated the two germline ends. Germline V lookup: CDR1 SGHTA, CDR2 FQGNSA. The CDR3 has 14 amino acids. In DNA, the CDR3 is TGTGCCAGCAGCCCCTCGGGGTTTTGGACTGAAGCTTTCTTT. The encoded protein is CASSPSGFWTEAFF.

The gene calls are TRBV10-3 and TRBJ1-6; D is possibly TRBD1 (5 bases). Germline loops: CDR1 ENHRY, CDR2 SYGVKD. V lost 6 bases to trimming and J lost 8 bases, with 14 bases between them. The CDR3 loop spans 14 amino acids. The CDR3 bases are TGTGCCATCAGAGAGACGGACACGGATTCACCCCTCCACTTT. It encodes CAIRETDTDSPLHF.

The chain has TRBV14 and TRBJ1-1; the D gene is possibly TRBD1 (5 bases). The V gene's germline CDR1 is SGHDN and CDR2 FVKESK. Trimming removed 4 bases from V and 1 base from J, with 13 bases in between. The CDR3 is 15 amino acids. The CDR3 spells CASSPWTFRNTEAFF. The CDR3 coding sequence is TGTGCCAGCAGCCCATGGACATTCCGGAACACTGAAGCTTTCTTT.

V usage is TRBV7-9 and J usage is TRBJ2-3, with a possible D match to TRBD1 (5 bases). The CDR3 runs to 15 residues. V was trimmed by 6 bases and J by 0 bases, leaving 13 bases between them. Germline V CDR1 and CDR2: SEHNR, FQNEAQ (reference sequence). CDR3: CASSLGGHSTDTQYF. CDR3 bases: TGTGCCAGCAGTCTGGGCGGACACAGCACAGATACGCAGTATTTT.

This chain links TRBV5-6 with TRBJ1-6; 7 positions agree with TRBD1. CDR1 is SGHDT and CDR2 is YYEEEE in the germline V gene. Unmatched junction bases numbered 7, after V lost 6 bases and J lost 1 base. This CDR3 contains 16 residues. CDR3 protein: CASTTTGSSYNSPLHF. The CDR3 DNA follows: TGTGCCAGCACCACGACAGGGTCGTCCTATAATTCACCCCTCCACTTT. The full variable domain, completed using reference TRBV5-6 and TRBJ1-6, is DAGVTQSPTHLIKTRGQQVTLRCSPKSGHDTVSWYQQALGQGPQFIFQYYEEEERQRGNFPDRFSGHQFPNYSSELNVNALLLGDSALYLCASTTTGSSYNSPLHFGNGTRLTVT.

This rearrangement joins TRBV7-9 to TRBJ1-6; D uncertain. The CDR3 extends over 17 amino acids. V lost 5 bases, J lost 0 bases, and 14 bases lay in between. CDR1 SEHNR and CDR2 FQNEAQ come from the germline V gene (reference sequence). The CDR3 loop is CASSDGLLSSYNSPLHF. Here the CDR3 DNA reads TGTGCCAGCAGCGATGGACTCTTGAGCTCCTATAATTCACCCCTCCACTTT.

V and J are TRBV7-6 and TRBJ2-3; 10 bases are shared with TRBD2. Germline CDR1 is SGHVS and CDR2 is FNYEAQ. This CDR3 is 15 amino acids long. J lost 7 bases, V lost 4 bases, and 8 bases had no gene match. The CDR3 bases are TGTGCCAGCAGCTCTAGCGGGGGAAACCCTAATACGCAGTATTTT. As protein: CASSSSGGNPNTQYF.

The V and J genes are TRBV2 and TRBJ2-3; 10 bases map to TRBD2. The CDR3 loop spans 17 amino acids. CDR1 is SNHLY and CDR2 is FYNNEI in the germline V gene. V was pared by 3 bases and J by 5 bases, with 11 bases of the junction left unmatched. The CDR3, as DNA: TGTGCCAGCAGTGATGGGGTAGCGGGGGGATGGGAAGATACGCAGTATTTT. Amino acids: CASSDGVAGGWEDTQYF.

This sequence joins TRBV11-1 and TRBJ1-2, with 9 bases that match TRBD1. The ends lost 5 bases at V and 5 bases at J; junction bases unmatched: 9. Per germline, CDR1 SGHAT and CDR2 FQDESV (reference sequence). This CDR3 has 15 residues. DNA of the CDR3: TGTGCCAGCAGCCCCTGGACAGGGGAAGGATATGGCTACACCTTC. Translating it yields CASSPWTGEGYGYTF.

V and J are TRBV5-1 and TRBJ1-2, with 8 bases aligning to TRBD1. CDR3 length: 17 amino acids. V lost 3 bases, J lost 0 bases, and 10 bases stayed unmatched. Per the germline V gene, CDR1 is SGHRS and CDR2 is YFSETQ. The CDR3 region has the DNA TGCGCCAGCAGCTCACGACAGGGGATGAACACTAACTATGGCTACACCTTC. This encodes CASSSRQGMNTNYGYTF.

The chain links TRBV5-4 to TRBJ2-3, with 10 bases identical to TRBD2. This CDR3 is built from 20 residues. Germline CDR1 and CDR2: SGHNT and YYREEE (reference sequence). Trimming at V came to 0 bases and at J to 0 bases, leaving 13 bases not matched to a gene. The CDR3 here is CASSLEVSLAGELSTDTQYF. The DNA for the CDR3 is TGTGCCAGCAGCTTGGAGGTTTCGCTAGCGGGGGAACTCAGCACAGATACGCAGTATTTT.

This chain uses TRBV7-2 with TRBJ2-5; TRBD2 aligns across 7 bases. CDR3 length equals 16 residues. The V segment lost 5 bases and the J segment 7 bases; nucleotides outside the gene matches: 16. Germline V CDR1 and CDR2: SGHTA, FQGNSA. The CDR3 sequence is CASSTSSARGSGTQYF. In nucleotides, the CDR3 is TGTGCCAGCAGCACCTCCTCGGCGCGGGGGAGCGGGACCCAGTACTTC.